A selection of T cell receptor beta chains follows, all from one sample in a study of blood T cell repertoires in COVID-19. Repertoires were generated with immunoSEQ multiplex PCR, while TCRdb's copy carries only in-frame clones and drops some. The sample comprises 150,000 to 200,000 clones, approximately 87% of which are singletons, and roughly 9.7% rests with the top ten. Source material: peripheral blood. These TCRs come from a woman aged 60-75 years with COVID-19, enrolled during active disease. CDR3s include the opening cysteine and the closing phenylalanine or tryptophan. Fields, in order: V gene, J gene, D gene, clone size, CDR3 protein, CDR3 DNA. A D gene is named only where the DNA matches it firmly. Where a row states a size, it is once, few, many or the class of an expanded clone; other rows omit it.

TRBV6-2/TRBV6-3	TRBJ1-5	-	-	CASSPPRLSNQPQHF	TGTGCCAGCAGCCCCCCCCGACTTAGCAATCAGCCCCAGCATTTT
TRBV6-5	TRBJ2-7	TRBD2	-	CASSRTGGSYEQYF	TGTGCCAGCAGTCGGACGGGAGGCTCCTACGAGCAGTACTTC
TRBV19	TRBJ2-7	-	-	CASSNARRENEQYF	TGTGCCAGTAGCAATGCTCGGAGGGAGAACGAGCAGTACTTC
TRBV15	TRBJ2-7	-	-	CATRGQGYEQYF	TGTGCCACCAGGGGGCAGGGATACGAGCAGTACTTC
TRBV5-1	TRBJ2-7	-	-	CASSHTDPSTYEQYF	TGCGCCAGCAGCCACACAGACCCCTCCACCTACGAGCAGTACTTC
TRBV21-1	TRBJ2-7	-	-	CASSKGTGVHEQYF	TGTGCCAGCAGCAAGGGGACAGGGGTCCACGAGCAGTACTTC
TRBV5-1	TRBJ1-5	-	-	CASSLGSGGDQPQHF	TGCGCCAGCAGCTTGGGATCCGGGGGAGATCAGCCCCAGCATTTT
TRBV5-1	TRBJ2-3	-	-	CASSPGHPTDTQYF	TGCGCCAGCAGCCCGGGACACCCCACAGATACGCAGTATTTT
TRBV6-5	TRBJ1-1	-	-	CASIRGGTEAFF	TGTGCCAGCATCAGAGGTGGAACTGAAGCTTTCTTT
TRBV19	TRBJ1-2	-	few	CASSRTVNYGYTF	TGTGCCAGTAGCCGGACTGTTAACTATGGCTACACCTTC
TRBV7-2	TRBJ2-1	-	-	CASSRGGSSYNEQFF	TGTGCCAGCAGCCGCGGAGGAAGCTCCTACAATGAGCAGTTCTTC
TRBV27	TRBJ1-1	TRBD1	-	CASSYHRGTEAFF	TGTGCCAGCAGTTACCACAGGGGCACTGAAGCTTTCTTT
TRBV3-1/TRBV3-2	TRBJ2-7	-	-	CASSPRGETYEQYF	TGTGCCAGCAGCCCCCGTGGAGAGACCTACGAGCAGTACTTC
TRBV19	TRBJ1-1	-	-	CATGEGYTEAFF	TGTGCCACCGGTGAGGGATACACTGAAGCTTTCTTT
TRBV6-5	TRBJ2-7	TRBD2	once	CASSYAIAGEWEQYF	TGTGCCAGCAGTTACGCCATAGCGGGAGAGTGGGAGCAGTACTTC
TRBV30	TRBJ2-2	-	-	CAWSGSPGTTGELFF	TGTGCCTGGAGTGGGTCTCCGGGAACCACCGGGGAGCTGTTTTTT
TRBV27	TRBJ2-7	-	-	CASTRNSYEQYF	TGTGCCAGCACTAGGAATTCTTACGAGCAGTACTTC
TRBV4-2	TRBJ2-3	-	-	CASSPPTADTQYF	TGTGCCAGCAGCCCACCTACTGCAGATACGCAGTATTTT
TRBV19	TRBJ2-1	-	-	CASSISSEINEQFF	TGTGCCAGTAGTATCTCGAGCGAAATCAATGAGCAGTTCTTC
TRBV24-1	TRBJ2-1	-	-	CATRQDFYNEQFF	TGTGCCACTCGACAGGACTTCTACAATGAGCAGTTCTTC
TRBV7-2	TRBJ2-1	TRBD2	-	CASSLAASGPQFF	TGTGCCAGCAGCTTAGCTGCTAGCGGCCCGCAGTTCTTC
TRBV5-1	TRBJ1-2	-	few	CASSLVQSDYGYTF	TGCGCCAGCAGCTTGGTACAGTCCGATTATGGCTACACCTTC
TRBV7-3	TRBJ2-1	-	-	CASSLRLYNEQFF	TGTGCCAGCAGCCTCCGACTATACAATGAGCAGTTCTTC
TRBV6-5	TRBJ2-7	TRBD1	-	CASRTGQGSYEQYF	TGTGCCAGCAGAACCGGACAGGGGAGCTACGAGCAGTACTTC
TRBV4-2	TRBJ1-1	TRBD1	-	CASSLGQGSMNTEAFF	TGTGCCAGCAGCCTGGGACAGGGTAGTATGAACACTGAAGCTTTCTTT
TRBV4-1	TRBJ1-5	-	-	CASSQGTGYSNQPQHF	TGCGCCAGCAGCCAAGGAACAGGTTATAGCAATCAGCCCCAGCATTTT
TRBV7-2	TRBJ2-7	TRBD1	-	CASSLGQGGYEQYF	TGTGCCAGCAGCCTCGGACAGGGTGGGTACGAGCAGTACTTC
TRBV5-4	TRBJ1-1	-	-	CASSAQQGMNTEAFF	TGTGCCAGCAGCGCCCAACAGGGAATGAACACTGAAGCTTTCTTT
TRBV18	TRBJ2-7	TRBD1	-	CASSLDRGDYEQYF	TGTGCCAGCTCATTGGACAGGGGGGACTACGAGCAGTACTTC
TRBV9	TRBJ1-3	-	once	CASSVGPPGGGTGNTIYF	TGTGCCAGCAGCGTAGGCCCCCCGGGGGGTGGCACTGGAAACACCATATATTTT
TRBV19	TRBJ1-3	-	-	CASSISDSSGNTIYF	TGTGCCAGTAGTATTTCCGACAGCTCTGGAAACACCATATATTTT
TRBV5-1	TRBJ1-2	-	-	CASSFQPPGGYTF	TGCGCCAGCAGCTTTCAACCCCCGGGGGGCTACACCTTC
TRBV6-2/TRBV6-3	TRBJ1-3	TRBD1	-	CASSGTAGNTIYF	TGTGCCAGCAGTGGGACAGCTGGAAACACCATATATTTT
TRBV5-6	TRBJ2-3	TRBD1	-	CASSLTGGATDTQYF	TGTGCCAGCAGCTTGACAGGGGGCGCAACAGATACGCAGTATTTT
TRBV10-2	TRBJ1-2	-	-	CASNQGGAHYGYTF	TGCGCCAGCAATCAAGGGGGGGCACACTATGGCTACACCTTC
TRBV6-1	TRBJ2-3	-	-	CASSEGIGGFGTDTQYF	TGTGCCAGCAGTGAGGGTATTGGCGGATTCGGCACAGATACGCAGTATTTT
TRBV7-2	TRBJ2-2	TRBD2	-	CASSLSGSTPGELFF	TGTGCCAGCAGCCTAAGCGGGAGTACCCCCGGGGAGCTGTTTTTT
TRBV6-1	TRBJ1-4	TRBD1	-	CASSDRTGSNEKLFF	TGTGCCAGCAGTGATAGGACAGGCTCTAATGAAAAACTGTTTTTT
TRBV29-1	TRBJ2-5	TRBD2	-	CSVEGLAGGWGETQYF	TGCAGCGTTGAGGGACTAGCGGGAGGCTGGGGAGAGACCCAGTACTTC
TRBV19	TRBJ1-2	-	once	CASSILRQTANYGYTF	TGTGCCAGTAGTATTCTCCGACAGACAGCTAACTATGGCTACACCTTC
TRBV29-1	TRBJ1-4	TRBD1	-	CSVRGQGREKLFF	TGCAGCGTTAGGGGACAGGGGCGAGAAAAACTGTTTTTT
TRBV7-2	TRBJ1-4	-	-	CASSAGGTGKLFF	TGTGCCAGCAGCGCCGGCGGCACCGGGAAACTGTTTTTT
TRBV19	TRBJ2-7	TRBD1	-	CASSSTGSFDEQYF	TGTGCCAGTAGCTCGACAGGGTCCTTCGACGAGCAGTACTTC
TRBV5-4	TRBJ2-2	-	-	CASSLAGVLSGELFF	TGTGCCAGCAGCTTGGCAGGGGTATTATCGGGGGAGCTGTTTTTT
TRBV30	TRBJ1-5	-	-	CAWSMAGDQPQHF	TGTGCCTGGAGTATGGCGGGGGATCAGCCCCAGCATTTT
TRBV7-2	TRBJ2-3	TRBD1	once	CASSSGTGGADTQYF	TGTGCCAGCAGCTCCGGGACAGGGGGCGCGGATACGCAGTATTTT
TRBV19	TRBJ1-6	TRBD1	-	CASSPGQGAMGSPLHF	TGTGCCAGTAGTCCCGGACAGGGGGCGATGGGTTCACCCCTCCACTTT
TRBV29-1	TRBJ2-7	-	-	CSVLGWGGLYEQYF	TGCAGCGTTTTGGGGTGGGGGGGGCTGTACGAGCAGTACTTC
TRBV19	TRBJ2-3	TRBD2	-	CASRDTGGLIVADTQYF	TGTGCCAGTAGGGATACGGGAGGTCTGATTGTAGCAGATACGCAGTATTTT
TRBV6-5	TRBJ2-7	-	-	CASKLGGGPAEEQYF	TGTGCCTCAAAACTAGGGGGAGGGCCGGCGGAGGAGCAGTACTTC
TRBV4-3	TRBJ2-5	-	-	CASSQDTTGQETQYF	TGCGCCAGCAGCCAAGATACCACAGGGCAAGAGACCCAGTACTTC
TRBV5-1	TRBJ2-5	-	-	CASSSVWAEAAETQYF	TGCGCCAGCAGCTCCGTCTGGGCGGAGGCGGCGGAGACCCAGTACTTC
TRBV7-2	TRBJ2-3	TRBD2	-	CASSLRLAGDLDTQYF	TGTGCCAGCAGCTTAAGACTAGCGGGAGACCTAGATACGCAGTATTTT
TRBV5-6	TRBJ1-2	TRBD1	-	CASSTGQTLGGYTF	TGTGCCAGCAGCACGGGACAGACTCTCGGAGGCTACACCTTC
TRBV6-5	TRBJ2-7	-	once	CASSYSRQVYEQYF	TGTGCCAGCAGTTACTCCCGACAGGTCTACGAGCAGTACTTC
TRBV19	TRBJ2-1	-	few	CASSISGQSYNEQFF	TGTGCCAGTAGTATAAGCGGACAGTCTTACAATGAGCAGTTCTTC
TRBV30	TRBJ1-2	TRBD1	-	CAWSPSRDSRSFEYGYTF	TGTGCCTGGAGCCCAAGCCGGGACAGCCGTTCGTTTGAGTATGGCTACACCTTC